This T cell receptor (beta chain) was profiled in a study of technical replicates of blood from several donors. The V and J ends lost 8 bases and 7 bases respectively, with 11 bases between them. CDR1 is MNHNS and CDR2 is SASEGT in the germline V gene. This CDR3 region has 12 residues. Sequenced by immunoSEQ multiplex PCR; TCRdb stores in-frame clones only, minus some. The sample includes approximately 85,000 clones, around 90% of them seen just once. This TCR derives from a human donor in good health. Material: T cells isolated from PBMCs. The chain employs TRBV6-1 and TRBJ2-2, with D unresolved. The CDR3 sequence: CASPTGYGELFF. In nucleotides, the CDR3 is TGTGCCAGCCCCACGGGTTACGGGGAGCTGTTTTTT.